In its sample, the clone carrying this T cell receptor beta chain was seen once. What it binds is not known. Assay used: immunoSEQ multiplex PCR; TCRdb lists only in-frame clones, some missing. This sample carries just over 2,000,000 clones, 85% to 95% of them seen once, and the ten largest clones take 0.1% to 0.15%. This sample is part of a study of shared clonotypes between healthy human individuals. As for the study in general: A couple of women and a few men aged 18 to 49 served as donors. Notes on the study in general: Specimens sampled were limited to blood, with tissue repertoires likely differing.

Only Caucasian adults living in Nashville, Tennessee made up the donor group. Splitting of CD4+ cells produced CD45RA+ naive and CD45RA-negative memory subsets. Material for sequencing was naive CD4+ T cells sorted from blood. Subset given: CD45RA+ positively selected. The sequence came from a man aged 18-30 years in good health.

CDR3 residues: CASSRLAGRDYEQYF. The CDR3 nucleotides read TGCGCCAGCAGCCGACTAGCGGGACGAGACTACGAGCAGTACTTC. This sequence joins TRBV4-3 and TRBJ2-7; 11 bases fit TRBD2. J lost 3 bases, V lost 4 bases, and 5 bases had no gene match. The CDR3 has 15 residues. Looked up from germline, CDR1 is LGHNA and CDR2 is YSLEER.